One sample yielded the 15 T cell receptor beta chains listed below, sequenced in a study of blood T cells in healthy people across ages (dated by TCRdb to about 2015). The receptor library was made with 5' RACE. Instrument on record: Illumina HiSeq 2500. The second PCR ran for about 6 to 12 cycles and used a J-beta primer mix along with a sample-barcoded 5' primer. TCRdb reran the public reads through fastp at Q25 and MiXCR, keeping productive beta chains. Rows with a matching CDR3 protein are joined into one entry that keeps the most common DNA and genes. Counted in this sample were 650,000 to 1,000,000 distinct CDR3 sequences; 36% of them appeared once. The ten largest account for 10% to 15% of the sample. The sequencing sample was made of blood. The receptors come from a man in his late teens or twenties in good health.

The J gene is TRBJ1-3, the V gene TRBV5-5; unclear D gene. The CDR3 sequence is 15 residues long. Trimming removed 4 bases at V and 5 bases at J, with 16 bases between. Germline V gives CDR1 SGHKS, CDR2 YYEKEE (reference sequence). The CDR3 is CASSPAGIQRNTIYF. As DNA, the CDR3 is TGTGCCAGCAGCCCGGCCGGGATACAACGAAACACCATATATTTT.

The sample holds a few counts of this clonotype. The rearrangement joins TRBV2 to TRBJ1-1; maybe TRBD1 (6 bases). CDR3 size: 16 residues. With 2 bases removed from V and 2 bases from J, the gap between germline ends came to 15 bases. CDR1 SNHLY and CDR2 FYNNEI come from the germline V gene. The CDR3 protein is CASSERRGAGNTEAFF. DNA of the CDR3: TGTGCCAGCAGTGAAAGACGGGGGGCGGGCAACACTGAAGCTTTCTTT. The full variable domain, in which reference TRBV2 and TRBJ1-1 provide the parts outside the CDR3, is EPEVTQTPSHQVTQMGQEVILRCVPISNHLYFYWYRQILGQKVEFLVSFYNNEISEKSEIFDDQFSVERPDGSNFTLKIRSTKLEDSAMYFCASSERRGAGNTEAFFGQGTRLTVV.

In regard to this clonotype: A much larger clone differs by one base, so this may be a read error. The V call is TRBV20-1, the J call TRBJ1-5; tentatively, D is TRBD1 (6 bases). The CDR3 contains 12 residues. Trimming took off 8 bases at V and 6 bases at J, with 14 bases between the two ends. Germline lookup yields CDR1 DFQATT and CDR2 SNEGSKA (reference sequence). CDR3 residues: CSTIGTRQPQHF. As DNA, the CDR3 is TGCAGTACTATCGGGACACGTCAGCCCCAGCATTTT.

V usage is TRBV7-9 and J usage is TRBJ1-2, with no clear D. Trimming cost V 1 base and J 2 bases, with 11 bases left between them. This CDR3 spans 15 amino acids. Germline V gene data show CDR1 as SEHNR and CDR2 as FQNEAQ (reference sequence). The CDR3 reads CASSLVADRNYGYTF. In nucleotides, the CDR3 is TGTGCCAGCAGCTTAGTCGCAGACCGCAACTATGGCTACACCTTC.

The chain links TRBV6-2 or TRBV6-3 to TRBJ2-7; no clear D gene. Germline CDR1 reads MNHEY; CDR2 reads SVGEGT. CDR3 length: 14 residues. V was pared by 0 bases and J by 2 bases, with 8 bases between. The DNA of the CDR3 is TGTGCCAGCAGTTACTCCTTCCCAGCCTACGAGCAGTACTTC. This gives the protein CASSYSFPAYEQYF.

This chain connects TRBV5-5 to TRBJ1-1, with a possible D match to TRBD1 (6 bases). This CDR3 has 16 residues. V dropped 4 bases and J dropped 4 bases, with 20 bases sitting between them. CDR1 SGHKS and CDR2 YYEKEE come from the germline V gene (reference sequence). The DNA of the CDR3 is TGTGCCAGCAGCGGAACAGGGATCGCAATGAGCACTGAAGCTTTCTTT. As protein: CASSGTGIAMSTEAFF.

The rearrangement links TRBV7-3 to TRBJ2-5; 7 positions agree with TRBD1. Germline values: CDR1 SGHTA, CDR2 FQGTGA. The V gene end was trimmed by 5 bases and the J gene end by 11 bases; junction bases not matched to a gene: 17. The CDR3 spans 15 residues. The DNA of the CDR3 is TGTGCCAGCAGCCCTACCGGGACAGCATACAATGAGCAGTACTTC. This encodes CASSPTGTAYNEQYF.

This clonotype occurred a few times. For the CDR3, the DNA is TGCGCCAGCAGCCAGCGGGACTCCCCTTTGGGCTACACCTTC. It encodes CASSQRDSPLGYTF. The V call is TRBV4-3, the J call TRBJ1-2, with D possibly matching TRBD1 (5 bases). V was clipped by 3 bases and J by 8 bases, with 16 bases between them. Germline CDR1 is LGHNA and CDR2 is YSLEER. The CDR3 runs to 14 residues.

In its sample, this clonotype was seen many times. This chain joins TRBV5-1 and TRBJ2-3, with D possibly being TRBD1 (7 bases). V gave up 4 bases and J gave up 0 bases, with 12 bases separating them. This CDR3 is 15 amino acids long. Germline assignment: CDR1 SGHRS and CDR2 YFSETQ. The chain's CDR3 is CASSAGTESTDTQYF. As DNA, the CDR3 is TGCGCCAGCAGCGCGGGGACAGAGAGCACAGATACGCAGTATTTT.

The CDR3 nucleotides read TGTGCCACCAGCGGCCGGGACAGAAGCGCAGATACGCAGTATTTT. This codes for CATSGRDRSADTQYF. The rearrangement joins TRBV15 to TRBJ2-3, with TRBD1 matching 7 bases. The germline V gene encodes CDR1 LNHNV and CDR2 YYDKDF (reference sequence). J gave up 4 bases and V 5 bases, and 9 bases lay outside the gene matches. The CDR3 is 15 residues long.

V usage is TRBV20-1 and J usage is TRBJ1-1, with D uncertain. The CDR3 has 12 amino acids. V was shortened by 6 bases and J by 2 bases, with 10 bases between the two germline ends. Germline CDR1 is DFQATT and CDR2 is SNEGSKA (reference sequence). The CDR3, as DNA: TGCAGTGCCACCGAAGGCAACACTGAAGCTTTCTTT. Amino acid sequence: CSATEGNTEAFF.

The rearrangement uses TRBV2 and TRBJ1-5; TRBD1 is a possible D gene (6 bases). V shed 7 bases and J shed 6 bases, with 25 bases lying between them. The germline CDR1 and CDR2 sequences are SNHLY and FYNNEI. This CDR3 spans 17 amino acids. The CDR3 bases are TGTGCCAGCACTGGAACAGGAGGGCAGGGGCTGTCTCAGCCCCAGCATTTT. Encoded protein: CASTGTGGQGLSQPQHF.

The chain links TRBV6-2 or TRBV6-3 to TRBJ2-5; TRBD1 matches 8 bases. The DNA end is a closer match to TRBJ2-7, so the J assignment may be wrong. The CDR3 extends over 13 amino acids. Germline-derived CDR1 and CDR2 are MNHEY and SVGEGT. This chain's CDR3 is CASSRTGFFEQYF. CDR3 bases: TGTGCCAGCAGCAGGACAGGGTTCTTCGAGCAGTACTTC.

The V gene is TRBV30, the J gene TRBJ1-2; weak D call: TRBD1 (6 bases). Germline V gives CDR1 GTSNPN, CDR2 SVGIG (reference sequence). V lost 6 bases and J 8 bases, leaving 13 bases between the germline ends. This CDR3 has 11 residues. The CDR3 DNA is TGTGCCTGCTACAGGGTAATCGGCTACACCTTC. It translates to CACYRVIGYTF. The complete variable domain, with remaining parts taken from reference TRBV30 and TRBJ1-2, reads SQTIHQWPATLVQPVGSPLSLECTVEGTSNPNLYWYRQAAGRGLQLLFYSVGIGQISSEVPQNLSASRPQDRQFILSSKKLLLSDSGFYLCACYRVIGYTFGSGTRLTVV.

The rearrangement uses TRBV12-3 or TRBV12-4 and TRBJ2-7, with a tentative D call TRBD2 (5 bases). V lost 3 bases and J lost 7, with 13 bases in between. This CDR3 contains 13 residues. The CDR3 nucleotides read TGTGCCAGCAGTTTTCCGGGAAGGAGGGAGCAGTACTTC. It is translated as CASSFPGRREQYF.